A selection of T cell receptor beta chains follows, all from one sample in a study of cytomegalovirus exposure and HLA in healthy donors. Clones were sequenced by immunoSEQ multiplex PCR, and TCRdb holds only the in-frame ones, with some missing. The profile shows 150,000 to 200,000 clones, approximately 85% of them singletons. The sample comprised PBMCs. The source is a man between 18 and 29 years old in good health and CMV-seropositive. Both conserved end residues are part of each CDR3. D genes are given only for firm matches.

v_call	j_call	d_call	cdr3_nt	cdr3_aa
TRBV7-9	TRBJ2-1	TRBD2	TGTGCCAGCAGCCCCCGCGGGGGGGCCATCAATGAGCAGTTCTTC	CASSPRGGAINEQFF
TRBV7-2	TRBJ2-1	TRBD1	TGTGCCAGCAGCTTAGCGGGGACAGGACACTACAATGAGCAGTTCTTC	CASSLAGTGHYNEQFF
TRBV5-4	TRBJ2-5	-	TGTGCCAGCAGCCAAGGGGGGAGGGGAGCACAAGAGACCCAGTACTTC	CASSQGGRGAQETQYF
TRBV2	TRBJ2-7	-	TGTGCCAGCCAACGGGGAGCCTACGAGCAGTACTTC	CASQRGAYEQYF
TRBV5-1	TRBJ1-1	TRBD1	TGCGCCAGCAGCTTGGCCAACATGGTCAGGGGGCGCAGGGACACTGAAGCTTTCTTT	CASSLANMVRGRRDTEAFF
TRBV27	TRBJ2-7	TRBD2	TGTGCCAGCAGTTTATATGGGCGGGGGGGATACGAGCAGTACTTC	CASSLYGRGGYEQYF
TRBV10-1	TRBJ2-1	-	TGCGCCAGCCCCCCGTATAGGGGGGGAGAGTTCTTC	CASPPYRGGEFF
TRBV15	TRBJ2-5	-	TGTGCCACCAGCAGAGTAGTACTAGCTGAGCAGTACTTC	CATSRVVLAEQYF
TRBV2	TRBJ2-5	-	TGTGCCAGCAACCGGGACACTCAAGAGACCCAGTACTTC	CASNRDTQETQYF
TRBV10-3	TRBJ2-3	TRBD2	TGTGCCACGCGGGGGTTCACAGATACGCAGTATTTT	CATRGFTDTQYF